This TCR beta chain was captured in a study of shared clonotypes between healthy human individuals. The naive CD8 subset, CD45RO-negative cells positively selected for CCR7, excluded terminally differentiated effector memory CD45RA+ cells. CDR1 and CDR2 (germline): MNHEY, SVGAGI. The CDR3 has 15 residues. J was trimmed by 0 bases and V by 4 bases; bases with no gene match: 3. In its sample, this clone was seen once. Some clones are missing from TCRdb's copy, which holds only in-frame ones; the method was immunoSEQ multiplex PCR. The sample has 1.5 million to 2.5 million clones; over 85% are singletons.

The chain couples TRBV6-5 to TRBJ1-5; 7 bases agree with TRBD1. The receptor was derived from a man between 18 and 35 years old in good health. The sequenced material came from naive CD8+ T cells sorted from blood. This CDR3 reads CASSFYRGSNQPQHF. CDR3 in DNA: TGTGCCAGCAGTTTTTACAGGGGTAGCAATCAGCCCCAGCATTTT.